A single sample gave rise to the 8 T cell receptor beta chains below, sequenced in a study of blood T cell repertoires in COVID-19. Sequencing used immunoSEQ multiplex PCR; TCRdb keeps in-frame clones, though not all of them. This sample has tens of thousands of clones; around 84% occur once, and the top ten carry 12%. Specimen: peripheral blood. These receptors came from a human donor in a cohort sampled during active COVID-19.

The genes are TRBV6-5 and TRBJ1-4; perhaps TRBD1 as D (5 bases). Germline V gene lookup returns CDR1 MNHEY and CDR2 SVGAGI. The CDR3 is 15 residues long. V lost 0 bases, J lost 7 bases, and 12 bases lay in between. CDR3 protein: CASSYSQVGAEKLFF. The CDR3 DNA follows: TGTGCCAGCAGTTACTCTCAAGTAGGGGCTGAAAAACTGTTTTTT.

The V call is TRBV18, the J call TRBJ1-5; D is possibly TRBD1 (6 bases). The germline V and J ends were trimmed by 6 bases and 1 base, with 7 bases remaining between them. Germline values: CDR1 KGHSH, CDR2 LQKENI. The CDR3 runs 13 residues. CDR3 sequence reads: CASSGQSNQPQHF. The DNA for the CDR3 is TGTGCCAGCTCGGGACAAAGCAATCAGCCCCAGCATTTT.

The rearrangement uses TRBV7-2 and TRBJ1-1; no clear D. This CDR3 contains 15 residues. Germline CDR1 and CDR2: SGHTA and FQGNSA. Trimming removed 6 bases from V and 1 base from J, with 15 bases in between. CDR3 DNA sequence: TGTGCCAGCAGTACTACCCTATTGACGAACACTGAAGCTTTCTTT. Its protein product is CASSTTLLTNTEAFF.

This clone was found a few times. V and J are TRBV4-1 and TRBJ2-6; tentative D call: TRBD2 (5 bases). CDR3 length: 16 residues. V dropped 0 bases and J dropped 1 base, with 7 bases sitting between them. The germline CDR1 and CDR2 sequences are MGHRA and YSYEKL. The DNA of the CDR3 is TGCGCCAGCAGCCAAGATCGGGGATCTGGGGCCAACGTCCTGACTTTC. Protein: CASSQDRGSGANVLTF.

The sample holds one count of this clone. The chain has TRBV6-5 and TRBJ1-1; D possibly corresponds to TRBD1 (6 bases). CDR1 and CDR2 from the germline V gene are MNHEY and SVGAGI. V lost 10 bases to trimming and J lost 6 bases, with 18 bases between them. The CDR3 covers 13 residues. CDR3 sequence (DNA): TGTGCCACCTCGATGCAGGGGAATTCTGAAGCTTTCTTT. The encoded protein is CATSMQGNSEAFF.

This clone was detected a few times. The V and J genes are TRBV6-6 and TRBJ1-5; TRBD1 aligns across 10 bases. Germline loops: CDR1 MNHNY, CDR2 SVGAGI (reference sequence). The CDR3 has 14 amino acids. V lost 6 bases to trimming and J lost 7 bases; unmatched junction nucleotides: 6. The CDR3 protein is CASSPDRGGQPQHF. CDR3 nucleotides: TGTGCCAGCAGCCCGGACAGGGGGGGACAGCCCCAGCATTTT.

The V and J genes are TRBV5-1 and TRBJ1-1; D unclear. This CDR3 contains 14 residues. The germline V gene encodes CDR1 SGHRS and CDR2 YFSETQ. Trimming pared 0 bases from V and 4 bases from J, leaving 10 bases between. The CDR3 DNA reads as TGCGCCAGCAGCTTGGTTGAGGGATCCACTGAAGCTTTCTTT. Translated: CASSLVEGSTEAFF. Drawing the rest from reference TRBV5-1 and TRBJ1-1, the complete variable domain is KAGVTQTPRYLIKTRGQQVTLSCSPISGHRSVSWYQQTPGQGLQFLFEYFSETQRNKGNFPGRFSGRQFSNSRSEMNVSTLELGDSALYLCASSLVEGSTEAFFGQGTRLTVV.

This clone was observed a few times. The chain carries TRBV18 and TRBJ1-1; 11 bases fit TRBD1. V gave up 5 bases and J gave up 5 bases; unmatched junction bases: 4. CDR3 length: 14 amino acids. Germline assignment: CDR1 KGHSH and CDR2 LQKENI. CDR3 nucleotides: TGTGCCAGCTCAGAGGGACAGGGGGGAACTGAAGCTTTCTTT. This encodes CASSEGQGGTEAFF.